This TCR beta chain originates from a study of T cell repertoires in cytomegalovirus infection. For the study at large: Carrying CMV and the relevant HLA type showed in public TCR beta signatures. Study results and caveats: It was HLA-C-restricted CMV-specific TCR beta clonotypes that dominated the response ex vivo. Accumulated public TCR beta family frequency recognized individuals carrying CMV together with the relevant HLA.

To note about this clonotype: Antigen unknown.

There are 14 residues in the CDR3. Trimming stripped 3 bases from V and 7 bases from J, with 15 bases between. Germline CDR1 reads SGHTA; CDR2 reads FQGNSA. In TCRdb, the reads were re-called with MiXCR into one record per CDR3 protein. The repertoire has 200,000 or so distinct CDR3 sequences, roughly 27% of them found once; the top ten carry under 35%. Sequenced material: PBMCs. The chain couples TRBV7-2 to TRBJ1-1, with TRBD1 as a possible D gene (6 bases). This receptor was obtained from a human donor in good health (CMV status not recorded). Some clones in this sample may be carry-over from other donors' samples. The CDR3 region has the DNA TGTGCCAGCAGCTTGAAGCAGGGGCCCCTTGAAGCTTTCTTT. The encoded protein is CASSLKQGPLEAFF.